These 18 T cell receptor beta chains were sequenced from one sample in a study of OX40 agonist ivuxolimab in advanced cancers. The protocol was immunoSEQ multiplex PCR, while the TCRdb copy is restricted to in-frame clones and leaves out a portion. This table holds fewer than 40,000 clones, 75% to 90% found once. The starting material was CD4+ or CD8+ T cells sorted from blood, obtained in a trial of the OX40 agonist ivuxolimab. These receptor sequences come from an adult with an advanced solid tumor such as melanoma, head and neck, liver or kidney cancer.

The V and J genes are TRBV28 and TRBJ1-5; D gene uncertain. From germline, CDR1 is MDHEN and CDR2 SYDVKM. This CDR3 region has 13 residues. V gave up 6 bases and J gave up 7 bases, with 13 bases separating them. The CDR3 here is CASRPEGAQPQHF. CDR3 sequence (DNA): TGTGCCAGCAGGCCAGAGGGCGCGCAGCCCCAGCATTTT.

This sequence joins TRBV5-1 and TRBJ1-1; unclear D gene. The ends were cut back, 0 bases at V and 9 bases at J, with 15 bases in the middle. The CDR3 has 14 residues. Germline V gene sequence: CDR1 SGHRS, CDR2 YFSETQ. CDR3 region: CASSLDIGGLQAFF. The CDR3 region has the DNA TGCGCCAGCAGCTTGGACATCGGTGGACTTCAAGCTTTCTTT.

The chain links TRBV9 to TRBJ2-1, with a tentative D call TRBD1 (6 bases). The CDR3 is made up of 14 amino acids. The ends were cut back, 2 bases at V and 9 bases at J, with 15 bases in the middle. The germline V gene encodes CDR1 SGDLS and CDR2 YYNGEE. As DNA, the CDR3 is TGTGCCAGCAGCGTCGGACAGTTCCCAGGTGAGCAGTTCTTC. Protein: CASSVGQFPGEQFF. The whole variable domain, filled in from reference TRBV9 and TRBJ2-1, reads DSGVTQTPKHLITATGQRVTLRCSPRSGDLSVYWYQQSLDQGLQFLIQYYNGEERAKGNILERFSAQQFPDLHSELNLSSLELGDSALYFCASSVGQFPGEQFFGPGTRLTVL.

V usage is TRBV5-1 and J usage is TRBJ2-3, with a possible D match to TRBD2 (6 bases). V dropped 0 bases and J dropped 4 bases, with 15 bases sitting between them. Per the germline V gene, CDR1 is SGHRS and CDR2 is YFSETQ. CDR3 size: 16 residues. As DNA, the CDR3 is TGCGCCAGCAGCTTGGAGATGGGGCCGGGAGCAGATACGCAGTATTTT. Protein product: CASSLEMGPGADTQYF.

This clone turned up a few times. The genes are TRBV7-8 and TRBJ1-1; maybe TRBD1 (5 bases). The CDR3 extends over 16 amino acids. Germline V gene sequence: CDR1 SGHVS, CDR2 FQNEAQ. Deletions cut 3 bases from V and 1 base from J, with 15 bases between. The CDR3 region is CASSFSRDGTNTEAFF. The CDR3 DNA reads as TGTGCCAGCAGCTTCTCCCGGGACGGGACGAACACTGAAGCTTTCTTT.

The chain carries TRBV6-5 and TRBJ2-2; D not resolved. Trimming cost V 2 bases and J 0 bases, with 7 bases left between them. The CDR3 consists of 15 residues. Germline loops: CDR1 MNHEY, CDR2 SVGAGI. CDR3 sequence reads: CASSYEASNTGELFF. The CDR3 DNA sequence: TGTGCCAGCAGTTACGAGGCCTCGAACACCGGGGAGCTGTTTTTT.

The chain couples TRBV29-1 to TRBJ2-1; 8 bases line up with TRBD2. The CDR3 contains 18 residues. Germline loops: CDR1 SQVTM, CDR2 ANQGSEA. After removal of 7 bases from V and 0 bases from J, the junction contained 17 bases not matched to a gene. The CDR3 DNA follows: TGCAGCGCACAGGGACGGGAGGGACCCTACAGCTCCTACAATGAGCAGTTCTTC. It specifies CSAQGREGPYSSYNEQFF.

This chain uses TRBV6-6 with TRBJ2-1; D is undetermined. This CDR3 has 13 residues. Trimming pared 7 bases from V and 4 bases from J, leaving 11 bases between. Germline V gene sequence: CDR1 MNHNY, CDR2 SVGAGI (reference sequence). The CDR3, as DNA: TGTGCCAGCAAGGCCTCCGAATACAATGAGCAGTTCTTC. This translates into CASKASEYNEQFF.

In DNA form, the CDR3 reads TGCGCCAGCACCCCAGGAGAAGGAGCTTTCTTT. Translating it yields CASTPGEGAFF. The gene calls are TRBV5-1 and TRBJ1-1; no clear D. Germline CDR1 is SGHRS and CDR2 is YFSETQ. Trimming took 6 bases from V and 10 from J, leaving 13 bases between them. The CDR3 length is 11 residues.

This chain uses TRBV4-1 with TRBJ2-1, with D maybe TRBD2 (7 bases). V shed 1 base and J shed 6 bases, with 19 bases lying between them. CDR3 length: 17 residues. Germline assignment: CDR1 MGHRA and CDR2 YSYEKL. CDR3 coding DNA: TGCGCCAGCAGCCAAGTTTGGGGGCAGGGAGGGGGCAATGAGCAGTTCTTC. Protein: CASSQVWGQGGGNEQFF.

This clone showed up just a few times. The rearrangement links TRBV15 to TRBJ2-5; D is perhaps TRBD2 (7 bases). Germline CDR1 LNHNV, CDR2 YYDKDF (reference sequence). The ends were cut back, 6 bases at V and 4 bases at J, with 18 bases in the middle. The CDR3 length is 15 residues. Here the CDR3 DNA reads TGTGCCACCAGAGGGGGGGGGCGGGGAGGAGAGACCCAGTACTTC. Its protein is CATRGGGRGGETQYF.

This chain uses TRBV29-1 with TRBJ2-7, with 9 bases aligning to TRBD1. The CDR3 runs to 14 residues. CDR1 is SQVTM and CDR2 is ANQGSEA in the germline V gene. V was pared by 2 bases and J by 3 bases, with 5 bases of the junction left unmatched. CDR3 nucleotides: TGCAGCGTTGAAAACACGGGACAGGGCTACGAGCAGTACTTC. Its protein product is CSVENTGQGYEQYF.

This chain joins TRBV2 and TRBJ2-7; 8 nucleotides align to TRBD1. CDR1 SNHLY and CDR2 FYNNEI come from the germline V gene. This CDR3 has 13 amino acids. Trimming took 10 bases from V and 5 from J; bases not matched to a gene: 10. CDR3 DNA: TGTGCCACCCTCCCGACAGGGGCGGACGAGCAGTACTTC. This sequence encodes CATLPTGADEQYF.

CDR3 residues: CASSEGPFSGNTIYF. CDR3 bases: TGTGCCAGCAGTGAAGGCCCCTTCTCTGGAAACACCATATATTTT. V and J are TRBV6-1 and TRBJ1-3; D unresolved. V gave up 1 base and J gave up 0 bases, with 7 bases separating them. Germline V CDR1 and CDR2: MNHNS, SASEGT. This CDR3 has 15 residues.

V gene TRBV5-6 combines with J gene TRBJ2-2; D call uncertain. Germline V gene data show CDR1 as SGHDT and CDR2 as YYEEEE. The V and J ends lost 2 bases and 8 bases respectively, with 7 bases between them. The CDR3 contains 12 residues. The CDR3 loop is CASSLRLGELFF. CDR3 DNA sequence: TGTGCCAGCAGCTTACGTCTGGGGGAGCTGTTTTTT.

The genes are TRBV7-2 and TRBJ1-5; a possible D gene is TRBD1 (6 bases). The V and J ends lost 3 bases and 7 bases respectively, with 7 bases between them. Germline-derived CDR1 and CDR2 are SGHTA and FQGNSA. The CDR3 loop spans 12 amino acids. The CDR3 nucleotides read TGTGCCAGCAGCTTTAGGGGGCAGCCCCAGCATTTT. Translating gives CASSFRGQPQHF. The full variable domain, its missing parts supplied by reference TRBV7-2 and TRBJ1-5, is GAGVSQSPSNKVTEKGKDVELRCDPISGHTALYWYRQSLGQGLEFLIYFQGNSAPDKSGLPSDRFSAERTGGSVSTLTIQRTQQEDSAVYLCASSFRGQPQHFGDGTRLSIL.

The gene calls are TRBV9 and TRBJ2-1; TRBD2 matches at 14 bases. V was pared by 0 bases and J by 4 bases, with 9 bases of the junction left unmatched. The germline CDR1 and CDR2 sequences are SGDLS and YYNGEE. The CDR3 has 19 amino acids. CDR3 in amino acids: CASSVAGTSGSSAYNEQFF. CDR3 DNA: TGTGCCAGCAGCGTAGCTGGGACTAGCGGGAGTTCGGCATACAATGAGCAGTTCTTC.

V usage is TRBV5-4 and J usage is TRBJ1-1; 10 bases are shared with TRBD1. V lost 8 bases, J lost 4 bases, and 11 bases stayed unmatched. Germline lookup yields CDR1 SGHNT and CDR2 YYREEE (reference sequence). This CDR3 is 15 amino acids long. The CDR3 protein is CASGFSGTGVTEAFF. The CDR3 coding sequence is TGTGCCAGTGGTTTCTCCGGGACAGGGGTCACTGAAGCTTTCTTT.